These T cell receptor beta chains were read from a single sample in a study of cytomegalovirus exposure and HLA in healthy donors. Here immunoSEQ multiplex PCR was the method, and the copy in TCRdb shows in-frame clones only, minus some. The sample shows over 150,000 clones, about 86% of them seen only once. The sample was PBMCs. These receptors were obtained from a woman under 30 in good health and CMV-seronegative. CDR3s include the opening cysteine and the closing phenylalanine or tryptophan. D genes are given only for firm matches. For some rows the clone size is stated as once, few or many, or as a class when expanded; others skip it.

d_gene,abundance,v_gene,j_gene,CDR3nt,CDR3aa
.,few,TRBV12-5,TRBJ1-3,TGTGCTAGTGCAGACGGAGTCTCTGGAAACACCATATATTTT,CASADGVSGNTIYF
TRBD1,.,TRBV7-9,TRBJ2-3,TGTGCCAGCAGCTTAGGGGGACAGGGCACAGATACGCAGTATTTT,CASSLGGQGTDTQYF
TRBD1,.,TRBV14,TRBJ2-7,TGTGCCAGCAGCCAAGTCAGACAGGGACCGTACGAGCAGTACTTC,CASSQVRQGPYEQYF
.,.,TRBV1,TRBJ1-5,TGCACCAGCGGATCGACAGGGGGCGTTCAGCCCCAGCATTTT,CTSGSTGGVQPQHF
TRBD1,.,TRBV7-3,TRBJ2-5,TGTGCCAGCAGCTTGATAGGGGGCCGGTTGGAGACCCAGTACTTC,CASSLIGGRLETQYF
TRBD1,few,TRBV10-3,TRBJ2-7,TGTGCCATCAGTGGACAGGGGGCCGGGTACGAGCAGTACTTC,CAISGQGAGYEQYF
TRBD1,.,TRBV7-9,TRBJ1-2,TGTGCCAGCAGCGAACGGGCGGCAGGGGGCTTGGGCTACACCTTC,CASSERAAGGLGYTF
TRBD1,.,TRBV6-6,TRBJ2-7,TGTGCCAGCAGTTATATACCGGGACAGGGCGACGAGCAGTACTTC,CASSYIPGQGDEQYF
.,many,TRBV11-1,TRBJ1-6,TGTGCCAGCAGCTCAGGGTGGTCCTATAATTCACCCCTCCACTTT,CASSSGWSYNSPLHF
.,.,TRBV5-1,TRBJ2-3,TGCGCCAGCAGCTTGGGACAACCGGCAGATACGCAGTATTTT,CASSLGQPADTQYF
.,.,TRBV2,TRBJ1-2,TGTGCCAGCAGTGAGATGCGGAGACAGGGCTACACCTTC,CASSEMRRQGYTF
.,.,TRBV5-1,TRBJ2-7,TGCGCCAGCAGCTTGTCCCGGACAGCCTTTTCCTACGAGCAGTACTTC,CASSLSRTAFSYEQYF
.,.,TRBV18,TRBJ2-5,TGTGCCAGCTCACCACCAGGGACATCGTACCAAGAGACCCAGTACTTC,CASSPPGTSYQETQYF
.,.,TRBV5-1,TRBJ2-1,TGCGCCAGCAGCTTGACGGTAGGGGGGGCGCAAAATGAGCAGTTCTTC,CASSLTVGGAQNEQFF
TRBD1,.,TRBV11-2,TRBJ2-7,TGTGCCAGCAGCTTAGTCGGGACAGCCTTCTACGAGCAGTACTTC,CASSLVGTAFYEQYF
TRBD1,once,TRBV7-2,TRBJ1-2,TGTGCCAGCAGCTCCCAGGGGGCTTCAAGAGGCTACACCTTC,CASSSQGASRGYTF
.,.,TRBV7-8,TRBJ2-7,TGTGCCAGCAGCTATGTAGGGGCCTACGAGCAGTACTTC,CASSYVGAYEQYF
TRBD1,.,TRBV11-3,TRBJ1-1,TGTGCCAGCAGCTTAGGAGGGGGCTGGAACACTGAAGCTTTCTTT,CASSLGGGWNTEAFF
.,.,TRBV10-3,TRBJ1-6,TGTGCCATCAATCTAGGCGTATCCGGTTCACCCCTCCACTTT,CAINLGVSGSPLHF
TRBD1,.,TRBV7-2,TRBJ2-7,TGTGCCAGCAGCTTGGACAGGGAAGCCTACGAGCAGTACTTC,CASSLDREAYEQYF
TRBD1,.,TRBV6-1,TRBJ2-7,TGTGCCAGTATACAGGGGGCTTCCTACGAGCAGTACTTC,CASIQGASYEQYF
.,once,TRBV7-9,TRBJ1-2,TGTGCCAGCAGCTTACAGGATGGCTACACCTTC,CASSLQDGYTF
TRBD1,.,TRBV4-3,TRBJ1-3,TGCGCCAGCAGCCAAGATCCGACAGGGGCGAGAAACACCATATATTTT,CASSQDPTGARNTIYF
.,once,TRBV7-8,TRBJ2-1,TGTGCCAGCAGCTTATTAGGAGCCAATGAGCAGTTCTTC,CASSLLGANEQFF
.,once,TRBV11-2,TRBJ1-3,TGTGCCAGCAGCTTAGTTGGGGCGAGCTCTGGAAACACCATATATTTT,CASSLVGASSGNTIYF
.,.,TRBV6-5,TRBJ1-5,TGTGCCAGCAGGGGGGGAGCAGATCAGCCCCAGCATTTT,CASRGGADQPQHF
.,.,TRBV7-3,TRBJ1-2,TGTGCCAGCAGCTTAAGAGCAAACGATGGCTACACCTTC,CASSLRANDGYTF
.,.,TRBV5-6,TRBJ1-2,TGTGCCAGCAGCTTGGATAGGGGGAATATCCCTAACTATGGCTACACCTTC,CASSLDRGNIPNYGYTF
.,once,TRBV2,TRBJ2-1,TGTGCCAGCGCCCCCGGGGTTTACTCCTACAATGAGCAGTTCTTC,CASAPGVYSYNEQFF
TRBD1,.,TRBV19,TRBJ2-1,TGTGCCAGTAGTCCACGACAGGGTTTGGGGAATGAGCAGTTCTTC,CASSPRQGLGNEQFF
.,.,TRBV14,TRBJ2-6,TGTGCCAGCAGCCACCAATGGCCAGGCGGGCGAATGTCTGGGGCCAACGTCCTGACTTTC,CASSHQWPGGRMSGANVLTF
.,few,TRBV7-2,TRBJ1-6,TGTGCCAGCAGCCTACTCCGGTTCAATTCACCCCTCCACTTT,CASSLLRFNSPLHF
.,.,TRBV7-9,TRBJ2-7,TGTGCCAGCAGGGAGGGAAGCTCCTACGAGCAGTACTTC,CASREGSSYEQYF
.,.,TRBV5-6,TRBJ2-7,TGTGCCAGCAGCTCCGGACAGGAGCAGTACTTC,CASSSGQEQYF
.,.,TRBV4-3,TRBJ1-1,TGCGCCAGCAGCCAAGGCCCCGGGAGACACACTGAAGCTTTCTTT,CASSQGPGRHTEAFF
.,.,TRBV28,TRBJ1-2,TGTGCCAGCAGTTCCGGACAGCTCTCGTATGGCTACACCTTC,CASSSGQLSYGYTF
.,.,TRBV29-1,TRBJ1-2,TGCAGCGTTGGAGACAGTCTCGGGAGCTACACCTTC,CSVGDSLGSYTF
.,.,TRBV7-6,TRBJ1-5,TGTGCCAGCAGCTTAGAGGCGGAGGATCAGCCCCAGCATTTT,CASSLEAEDQPQHF
TRBD1,few,TRBV5-1,TRBJ1-5,TGCGCCAGCAGCGCCGGGGACAGGGAAGATCAGCCCCAGCATTTT,CASSAGDREDQPQHF
TRBD1,.,TRBV6-1,TRBJ2-7,TGTGCCAGCAGTGAAGTCACAGGGGGCGCATCCTACGAGCAGTACTTC,CASSEVTGGASYEQYF
.,.,TRBV2,TRBJ2-3,TGTGCCAGCAGTGAATCATTGGGGGGATTAGATACGCAGTATTTT,CASSESLGGLDTQYF
TRBD2,.,TRBV7-2,TRBJ2-7,TGTGCCGTCCGGACTAGCAGCAGGTACGAGCAGTACTTC,CAVRTSSRYEQYF
TRBD2,.,TRBV4-1,TRBJ2-3,TGCGCCAGCAGCCAACATAGCGGGGGAGGAGAGACGCAGTATTTT,CASSQHSGGGETQYF